What follows are 3 T cell receptor beta chains derived from one specimen sequenced in a study of shared clonotypes between healthy human individuals. The data were produced by immunoSEQ multiplex PCR, yet TCRdb's version contains in-frame clones alone and is incomplete. The data hold 2 million to 2.5 million clones, with 90% to 96% observed a single time. Sequences were obtained from naive CD4+ T cells sorted from blood. The subset here: CD45RA+ positively selected. The receptor source for this set is a young man in good health.

This clone was counted only a few times. The CDR3 loop reads CASSALDNEQFF. The CDR3 coding sequence is TGTGCCAGCAGCGCCCTAGACAATGAGCAGTTCTTC. The V and J genes are TRBV9 and TRBJ2-1, with unresolved D. CDR1 and CDR2 (germline): SGDLS, YYNGEE. Trimming pared 3 bases from V and 5 bases from J, leaving 6 bases between. The CDR3 length is 12 residues.

The genes are TRBV6-5 and TRBJ2-1; D is possibly TRBD2 (6 bases). CDR3 length: 13 amino acids. V lost 8 bases and J lost 9, with 17 bases in between. In germline, CDR1 is MNHEY, CDR2 SVGAGI. CDR3 coding DNA: TGTGCCAGCTCAATCCCGGGGGTTACTGAGCAGTTCTTC. This codes for CASSIPGVTEQFF.

The V call is TRBV5-4, the J call TRBJ2-3, with 10 bases fitting TRBD2. The junction had 8 bases not matched to a gene; V was cut back by 2 bases and J by 2 bases. CDR1 and CDR2 (germline): SGHNT, YYREEE (reference sequence). This CDR3 spans 17 amino acids. The CDR3 protein is CASSFGGLAELTDTQYF. In DNA, the CDR3 is TGTGCCAGCAGCTTTGGTGGACTAGCGGAACTCACAGATACGCAGTATTTT.